This T cell receptor (beta chain) was identified during a study of T cell changes during pregnancy in multiple sclerosis. Sequencing used immunoSEQ multiplex PCR; TCRdb keeps in-frame clones, though not all of them. The data hold approximately 63,000 clones, with 90% to 95% observed a single time. Germline lookup yields CDR1 GTSNPN and CDR2 SVGIG (reference sequence). V lost 0 bases and J lost 0, with 15 bases in between. The CDR3 covers 18 residues. The origin of this receptor is a female donor in good health, enrolled as a control in a pregnancy study. The sequencing used peripheral blood, collected after pregnancy. The chain is built from TRBV30 and TRBJ2-6; a weak D match, TRBD2 (6 bases). The CDR3: CAWSVPRGTLSGANVLTF. The CDR3 region has the DNA TGTGCCTGGAGTGTACCTCGGGGGACCCTCTCTGGGGCCAACGTCCTGACTTTC.